The 6 T cell receptor beta chains reported below all come from one sample, sequenced in a study of cytomegalovirus exposure and HLA in healthy donors. Use of 60 Vbeta and 13 Jbeta primers characterized the PCR. Some clones are missing from TCRdb's copy, which holds only in-frame ones; the method was immunoSEQ multiplex PCR. The data contain around 120,000 clones, about four fifths of them singletons. The sequencing sample was made of PBMCs. These receptors were obtained from a woman aged 25 to 39 in good health and CMV-seronegative.

This clone was counted between two and nine times. V and J are TRBV10-3 and TRBJ2-5, with 12 bases identical to TRBD2. V gave up 6 bases and J gave up 5 bases; unmatched junction bases: 16. From germline, CDR1 is ENHRY and CDR2 SYGVKD. The CDR3 has 18 amino acids. The CDR3 DNA sequence: TGTGCCATCAGACCGGGACTGCGGACTAGCGGGACCAACGAGACCCAGTACTTC. This codes for CAIRPGLRTSGTNETQYF.

The chain carries TRBV7-8 and TRBJ2-7; 9 bases are shared with TRBD1. Per germline, CDR1 SGHVS and CDR2 FQNEAQ. Unmatched junction bases numbered 5, after V lost 1 base and J lost 4 bases. The CDR3 totals 15 residues. This CDR3 is CASSLVGTGLYEQYF. CDR3 DNA sequence: TGTGCCAGCAGCTTAGTGGGGACAGGGTTATACGAGCAGTACTTC. The whole variable domain, remainder taken from reference TRBV7-8 and TRBJ2-7, is GAGVSQSPRYKVAKRGQDVALRCDPISGHVSLFWYQQALGQGPEFLTYFQNEAQLDKSGLPSDRFFAERPEGSVSTLKIQRTQQEDSAVYLCASSLVGTGLYEQYFGPGTRLTVT.

This sequence joins TRBV11-2 and TRBJ1-2, with 10 bases aligning to TRBD1. This CDR3 comprises 15 residues. Germline CDR1 SGHAT, CDR2 FQNNGV. Unmatched junction bases numbered 8, after V lost 3 bases and J lost 7 bases. The CDR3 reads CASSLGDRGLGGYTF. CDR3 in DNA: TGTGCCAGCAGCTTGGGGGACAGGGGTCTTGGTGGCTACACCTTC. The entire variable domain, with the rest obtained from reference TRBV11-2 and TRBJ1-2, is as follows: EAGVAQSPRYKIIEKRQSVAFWCNPISGHATLYWYQQILGQGPKLLIQFQNNGVVDDSQLPKDRFSAERLKGVDSTLKIQPAKLEDSAVYLCASSLGDRGLGGYTFGSGTRLTVV.

J is TRBJ1-1 and V is TRBV4-2; 12 nucleotides match TRBD1. Per the germline V gene, CDR1 is LGHNA and CDR2 is YNFKEQ. The J segment lost 4 bases and the V segment lost 8 bases, leaving 5 bases of the junction unmatched. This CDR3 is 14 amino acids long. CDR3 residues: CASGTGGDSTEAFF. CDR3 DNA sequence: TGTGCCAGCGGGACAGGGGGCGATAGCACTGAAGCTTTCTTT.

A few counts support this clone. The J gene is TRBJ1-1, the V gene TRBV5-1, with D perhaps matching TRBD1 (6 bases). Trimming pared 6 bases from V and 5 bases from J, leaving 14 bases between. Germline V gene lookup returns CDR1 SGHRS and CDR2 YFSETQ. The CDR3 has 13 amino acids. CDR3 residues: CASNTYQGTEAFF. In DNA form, the CDR3 reads TGCGCCAGCAACACCTATCAGGGGACTGAAGCTTTCTTT.

The chain recombines TRBV6-1 with TRBJ2-7; 9 positions agree with TRBD1. The trim removed 6 bases at V and 3 bases at J, leaving 3 bases unmatched. Germline V gene lookup returns CDR1 MNHNS and CDR2 SASEGT. The CDR3 extends over 13 amino acids. The CDR3 region has the DNA TGTGCCAGCAGCGGGACAGGGATCTACGAGCAGTACTTC. This encodes CASSGTGIYEQYF.